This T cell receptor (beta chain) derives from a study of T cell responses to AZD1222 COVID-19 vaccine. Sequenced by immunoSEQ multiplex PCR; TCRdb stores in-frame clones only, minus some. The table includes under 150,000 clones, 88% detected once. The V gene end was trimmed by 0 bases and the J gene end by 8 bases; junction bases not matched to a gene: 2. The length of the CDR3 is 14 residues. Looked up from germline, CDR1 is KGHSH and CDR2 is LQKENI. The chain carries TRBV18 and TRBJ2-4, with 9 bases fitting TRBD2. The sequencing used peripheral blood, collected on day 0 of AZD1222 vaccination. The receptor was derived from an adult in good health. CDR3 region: CASSPPPSGDIQYF. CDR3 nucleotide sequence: TGTGCCAGCTCACCACCGCCTAGCGGGGACATTCAGTACTTC.